Detailed here is one T cell receptor (beta chain). Its antigen is unidentified. This sample is part of a study of CD8+ T cells in alopecia areata. Study-wide results and limits: Higher clonality than in normal scalp was seen in lesional scalp, especially alopecia totalis/universalis. In blood and scalp, many expanded lesional clones persisted during tofacitinib.

As to treatment: oral pan-JAK inhibitor, 5-10 mg twice daily. A FACSAria was used to sort CD4+ and CD8+ T cells. These cells came from PBMCs. The germline gives CDR1 MNHEY, CDR2 SVGAGI. V shed 4 bases and J shed 2 bases, with 11 bases lying between them. This CDR3 spans 15 amino acids. The authors extracted RNA and reverse transcribed it into cDNA as the sequencing template. This table comes from immunoSEQ multiplex PCR, and its TCRdb copy is limited to in-frame clones, with some not included. The table records over 150,000 clones, around 56% of them present only once. The sequence was obtained from a human donor with alopecia areata. The sequencing used CD4+ T cells sorted from blood, collected at week 4, from a patient treated with tofacitinib. The chain is built from TRBV6-5 and TRBJ2-2; D ambiguous. The chain's CDR3 is CASSSGRKNTGELFF. CDR3 nucleotides: TGTGCCAGCAGTTCGGGCAGGAAAAACACCGGGGAGCTGTTTTTT.